This note documents a single TCR beta chain sequence. Its antigen is not yet known. Per-nucleotide qualities are absent, and no much larger clonotype sits a single base away. The CDR3 sequence holds 14 residues, the cysteine and phenylalanine included. The read is trimmed to its CDR3 DNA, 42 bases read in frame from base 1. CDR1 and CDR2 (MDHEN, SYDVKM) derive from the germline V gene. V is clipped by 8 bases and J by 5 bases, and the sequence between their germline boundaries is 16 bases long. The receptor library was made with the immunoSEQ multiplex PCR assay. TCRdb re-hosts the immuneACCESS table, in-frame sequences only. Its copies lack some clones; in the studies checked, an unresolved V gene accounts for under half of them, and the cause for the rest is not known. Recorded for this sample are roughly 40,000 clones; about 92% of them occurred a single time. Of the sample, around 1.3% is held by the ten largest clones.

The data originate from a study of T cell changes during pregnancy in multiple sclerosis (dated by TCRdb to about 2019). Concerning the study at large: In women with multiple sclerosis, the researchers looked at how the T cell repertoire shifted as pregnancy progressed.

The sample in question was peripheral blood, obtained before pregnancy. The chain was built from TRBV28 and TRBJ2-1; a tentative D call is TRBD1 (5 bases match). This receptor was taken from a female donor with multiple sclerosis, enrolled in a pregnancy study. The sequence in DNA is TGTGCCAGCGGGTGGGGCATCTACAACAATGAGCAGTTCTTC. Protein translation: CASGWGIYNNEQFF.